Sequencing of this TCR beta chain was carried out in a study of preoperative IRX-2 immunotherapy in early breast cancer. The V gene's germline CDR1 is SGHVS and CDR2 FQNEAQ. Germline trimming cut 6 bases from V and 7 bases from J; bases unmatched to any gene: 8. The CDR3 has 15 residues. TCRdb's table, derived via immunoSEQ multiplex PCR, lists solely in-frame clones and lacks some. The sample holds around 25,000 clones, 70% to 90% seen once. The treatment was: preoperative locoregional IRX-2 cytokine immunotherapy. The sequence came from a human donor with breast cancer. The chain recombines TRBV7-8 with TRBJ1-6, with 8 bases lining up with TRBD1. Source: tumor tissue, taken after IRX-2 immunotherapy. CDR3 DNA sequence: TGTGCCAGCAGATCCAGGACAGGGTGGAATTCACCCCTCCACTTT. This encodes CASRSRTGWNSPLHF.